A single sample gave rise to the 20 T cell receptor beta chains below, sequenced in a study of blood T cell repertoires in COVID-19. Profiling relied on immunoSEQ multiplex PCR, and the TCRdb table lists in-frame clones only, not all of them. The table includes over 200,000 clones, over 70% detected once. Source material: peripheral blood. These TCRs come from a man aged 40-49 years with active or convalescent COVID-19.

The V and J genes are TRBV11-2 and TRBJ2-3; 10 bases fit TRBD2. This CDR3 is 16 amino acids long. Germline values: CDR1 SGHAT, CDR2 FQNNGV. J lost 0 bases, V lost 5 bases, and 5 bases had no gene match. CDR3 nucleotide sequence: TGTGCCAGCAGCCAAGGGACTAGCGCTAGCACAGATACGCAGTATTTT. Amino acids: CASSQGTSASTDTQYF. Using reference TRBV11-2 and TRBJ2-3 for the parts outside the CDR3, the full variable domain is EAGVAQSPRYKIIEKRQSVAFWCNPISGHATLYWYQQILGQGPKLLIQFQNNGVVDDSQLPKDRFSAERLKGVDSTLKIQPAKLEDSAVYLCASSQGTSASTDTQYFGPGTRLTVL.

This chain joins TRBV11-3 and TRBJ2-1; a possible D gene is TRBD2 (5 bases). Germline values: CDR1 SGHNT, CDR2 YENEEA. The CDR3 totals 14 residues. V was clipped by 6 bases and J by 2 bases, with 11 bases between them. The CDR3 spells CASSTAVTYNEQFF. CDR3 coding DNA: TGTGCCAGCAGTACAGCGGTCACCTACAATGAGCAGTTCTTC.

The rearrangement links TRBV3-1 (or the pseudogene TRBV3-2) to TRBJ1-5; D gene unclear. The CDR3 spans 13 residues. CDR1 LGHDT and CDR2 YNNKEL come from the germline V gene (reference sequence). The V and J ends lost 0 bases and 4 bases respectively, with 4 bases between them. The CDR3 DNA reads TGTGCCAGCAGCCAAGATACAAATCAGCCCCAGCATTTT. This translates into CASSQDTNQPQHF.

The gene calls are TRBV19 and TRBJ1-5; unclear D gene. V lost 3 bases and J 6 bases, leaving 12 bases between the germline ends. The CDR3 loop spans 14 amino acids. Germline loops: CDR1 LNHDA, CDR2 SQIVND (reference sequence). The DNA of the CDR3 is TGTGCCAGTAGTATCGGGGTCCGGGGTCAGCCCCAGCATTTT. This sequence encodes CASSIGVRGQPQHF.

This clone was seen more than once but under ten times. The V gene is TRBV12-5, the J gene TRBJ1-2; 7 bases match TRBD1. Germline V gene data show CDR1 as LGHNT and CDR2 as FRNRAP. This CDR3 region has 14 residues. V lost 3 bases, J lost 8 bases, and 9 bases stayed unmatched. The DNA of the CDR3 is TGTGCTAGTGGTTTTGCAGGGGGTCTTTCGGGCTACACCTTC. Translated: CASGFAGGLSGYTF.

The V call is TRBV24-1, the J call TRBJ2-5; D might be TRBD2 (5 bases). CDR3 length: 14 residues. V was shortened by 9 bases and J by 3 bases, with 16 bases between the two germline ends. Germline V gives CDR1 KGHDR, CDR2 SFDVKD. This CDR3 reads CATAPRGGEETQYF. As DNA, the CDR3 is TGTGCCACCGCCCCACGCGGAGGCGAAGAGACCCAGTACTTC.

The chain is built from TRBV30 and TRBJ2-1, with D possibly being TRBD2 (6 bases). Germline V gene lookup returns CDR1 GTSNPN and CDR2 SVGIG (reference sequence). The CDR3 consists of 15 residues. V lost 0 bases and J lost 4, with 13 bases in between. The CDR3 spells CAWSVLGSPYNEQFF. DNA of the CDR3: TGTGCCTGGAGTGTTCTCGGGAGCCCATACAATGAGCAGTTCTTC. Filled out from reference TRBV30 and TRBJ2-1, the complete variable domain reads SQTIHQWPATLVQPVGSPLSLECTVEGTSNPNLYWYRQAAGRGLQLLFYSVGIGQISSEVPQNLSASRPQDRQFILSSKKLLLSDSGFYLCAWSVLGSPYNEQFFGPGTRLTVL.

CDR3 in amino acids: CASSLSLGTEAFF. The DNA of the CDR3 is TGTGCCAGCAGCTTAAGTCTAGGCACTGAAGCTTTCTTT. This rearrangement joins TRBV7-9 to TRBJ1-1; D is unresolved. In germline, CDR1 is SEHNR, CDR2 FQNEAQ (reference sequence). V gave up 2 bases and J gave up 4 bases, with 8 bases separating them. The length of the CDR3 is 13 residues.

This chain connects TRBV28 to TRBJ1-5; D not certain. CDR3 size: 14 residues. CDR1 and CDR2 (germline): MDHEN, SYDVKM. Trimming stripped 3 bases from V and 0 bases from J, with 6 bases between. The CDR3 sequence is CASSFYGSNQPQHF. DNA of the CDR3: TGTGCCAGCAGTTTTTACGGTAGCAATCAGCCCCAGCATTTT.

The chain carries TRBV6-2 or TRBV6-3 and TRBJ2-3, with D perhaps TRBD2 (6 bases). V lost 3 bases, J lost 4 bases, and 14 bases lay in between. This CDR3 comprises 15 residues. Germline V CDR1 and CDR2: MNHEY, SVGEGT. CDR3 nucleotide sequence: TGTGCCAGCAGTTATGATCTAGCGCGTTCAGATACGCAGTATTTT. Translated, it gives CASSYDLARSDTQYF.

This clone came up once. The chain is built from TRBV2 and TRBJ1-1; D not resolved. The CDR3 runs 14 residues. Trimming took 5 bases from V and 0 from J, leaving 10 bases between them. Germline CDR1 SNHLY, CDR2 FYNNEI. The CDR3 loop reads CASSFWAVNTEAFF. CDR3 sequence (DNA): TGTGCCAGCAGTTTTTGGGCCGTGAACACTGAAGCTTTCTTT.

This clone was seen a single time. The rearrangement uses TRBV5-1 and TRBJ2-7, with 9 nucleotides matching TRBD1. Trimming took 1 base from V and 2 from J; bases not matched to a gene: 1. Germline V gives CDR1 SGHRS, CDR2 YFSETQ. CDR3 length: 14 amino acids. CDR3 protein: CASSLTGGTYEQYF. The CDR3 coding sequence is TGCGCCAGCAGCTTGACAGGGGGCACCTACGAGCAGTACTTC.

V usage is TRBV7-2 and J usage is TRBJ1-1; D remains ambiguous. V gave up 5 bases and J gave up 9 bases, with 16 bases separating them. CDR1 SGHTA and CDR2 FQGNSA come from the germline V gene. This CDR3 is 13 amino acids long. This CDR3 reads CASSPSRGMKAFF. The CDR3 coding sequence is TGTGCCAGCAGCCCCAGTCGAGGGATGAAAGCTTTCTTT.

CDR3 DNA sequence: TGTGCCCATGACAGGATCGGTCAGCCCCAGCATTTT. This sequence encodes CAHDRIGQPQHF. The gene calls are TRBV28 and TRBJ1-5, with a tentative D call TRBD1 (6 bases). The CDR3 contains 12 residues. Trimming left V 11 bases short and J 6 bases short, with 14 bases between. The V gene's germline CDR1 is MDHEN and CDR2 SYDVKM.

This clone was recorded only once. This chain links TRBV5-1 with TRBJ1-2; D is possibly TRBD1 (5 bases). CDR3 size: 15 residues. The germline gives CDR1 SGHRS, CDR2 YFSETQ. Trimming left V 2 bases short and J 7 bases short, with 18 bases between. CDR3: CASSLTGFQIVGYTF. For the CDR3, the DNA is TGCGCCAGCAGCTTAACAGGTTTCCAGATTGTTGGCTACACCTTC.

CDR3: CASSERDRGLNTEAFF. CDR3 in DNA: TGTGCCAGCAGCGAGCGGGACAGGGGGTTAAACACTGAAGCTTTCTTT. The V call is TRBV21-1, the J call TRBJ1-1; the table gives TRBD1 as D, unverified against the DNA. TRBV21-1 is designated a pseudogene. This CDR3 is built from 16 residues.

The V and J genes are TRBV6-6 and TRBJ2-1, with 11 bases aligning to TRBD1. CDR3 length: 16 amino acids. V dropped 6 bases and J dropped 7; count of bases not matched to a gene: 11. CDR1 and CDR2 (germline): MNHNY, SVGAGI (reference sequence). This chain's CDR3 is CASSFSPGQGGNEQFF. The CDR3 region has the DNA TGTGCCAGCAGCTTCTCTCCGGGACAGGGGGGAAATGAGCAGTTCTTC.

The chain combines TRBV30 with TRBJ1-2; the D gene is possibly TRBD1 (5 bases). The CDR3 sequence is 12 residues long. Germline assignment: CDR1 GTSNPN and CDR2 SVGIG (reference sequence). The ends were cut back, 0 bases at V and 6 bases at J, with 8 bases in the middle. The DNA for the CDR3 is TGTGCCTGGAGTGTGGGGGGGAATGGCTACACCTTC. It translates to CAWSVGGNGYTF.

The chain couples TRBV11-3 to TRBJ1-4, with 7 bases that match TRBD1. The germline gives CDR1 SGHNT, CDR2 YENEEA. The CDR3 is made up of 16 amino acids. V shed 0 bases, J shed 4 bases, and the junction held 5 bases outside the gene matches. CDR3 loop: CASSLEATGLNEKLFF. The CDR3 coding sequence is TGTGCCAGCAGCTTAGAGGCGACAGGGCTTAATGAAAAACTGTTTTTT.

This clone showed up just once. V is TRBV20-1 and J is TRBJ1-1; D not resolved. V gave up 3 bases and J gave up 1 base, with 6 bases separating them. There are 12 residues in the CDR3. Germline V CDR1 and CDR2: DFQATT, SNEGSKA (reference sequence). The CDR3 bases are TGCAGTGCTAGTCGGGAGAACACTGAAGCTTTCTTT. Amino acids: CSASRENTEAFF.